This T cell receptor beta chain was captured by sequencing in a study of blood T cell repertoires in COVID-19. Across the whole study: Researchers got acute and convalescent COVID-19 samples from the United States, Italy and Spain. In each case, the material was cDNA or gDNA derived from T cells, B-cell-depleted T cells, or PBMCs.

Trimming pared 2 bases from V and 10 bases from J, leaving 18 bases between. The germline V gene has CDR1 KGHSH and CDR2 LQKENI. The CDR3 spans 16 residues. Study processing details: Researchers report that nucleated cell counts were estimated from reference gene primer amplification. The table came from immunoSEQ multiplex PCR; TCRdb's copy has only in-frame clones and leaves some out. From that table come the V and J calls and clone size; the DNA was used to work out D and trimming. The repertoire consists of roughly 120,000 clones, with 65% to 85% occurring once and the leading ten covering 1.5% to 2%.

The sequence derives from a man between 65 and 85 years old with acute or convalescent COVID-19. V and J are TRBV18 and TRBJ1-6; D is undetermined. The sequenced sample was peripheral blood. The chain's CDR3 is CASSPGAGYKDSPLHF. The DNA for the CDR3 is TGTGCCAGCTCACCAGGTGCGGGCTACAAGGACTCACCCCTCCACTTT. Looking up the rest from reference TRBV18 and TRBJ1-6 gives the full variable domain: NAGVMQNPRHLVRRRGQEARLRCSPMKGHSHVYWYRQLPEEGLKFMVYLQKENIIDESGMPKERFSAEFPKEGPSILRIQQVVRGDSAAYFCASSPGAGYKDSPLHFGNGTRLTVT.